This T cell receptor (beta chain) was recovered during a study of cytomegalovirus exposure and HLA in healthy donors (dated by TCRdb to 2016 to 2017). About the full investigation: In an earlier analysis of roughly 590 of the donors, 276 Gb of sequence data and 90 million to 120 million unique TCR beta sequences from approximately 180 million T cells were reported. Roughly 300 gigabases of sequencing data and tens of millions of unique TCR sequences were included in an early release covering 500 to 750 HLA-typed donors. Of the 398 genotyped donors, approximately 81% were placed in the genetic ancestry cluster associated with self-reported Caucasian donors. The study aimed to test whether signatures of past pathogen exposure could be identified by cataloging public T cell receptors. Using immunosequencing, the study profiled T cell repertoires from some 670 subjects and related those repertoires to cytomegalovirus serostatus. A separate validation cohort of 100 to 150 different subjects was used in addition to the 666-subject first cohort. To predict cytomegalovirus infection status, the study combined high-throughput TCR immunosequencing, statistical association of individual TCRs with disease status, and machine learning. To study patterns of TCR occurrence, a later analysis re-analyzed previously published TCR beta repertoires from 500 to 850 donors and added high-resolution HLA genotyping. Rather than drawing on any new phenotypic data, the later analysis identified candidate immune exposures from TCR beta sequences and the way those sequences occurred across donors. An earlier analysis of about 600 of the donors used high-throughput TCR beta sequencing to judge whether each TCR beta V gene segment behaved as functional or pseudogenic. Alongside the repertoire data, information on donor age, sex, ethnicity and CMV serostatus was compiled. Genome-wide SNP genotypes for about 65% of the 666 donors were used in a later genetic analysis, which treated that subset as a discovery cohort. Every discovery cohort repertoire had been produced on one sequencing platform. HLA typing included class I and class II loci at four-digit resolution. Typing coverage differed by locus: A, B, C, DRB1 and DQB1 were typed in about 620-630 donors, DQA1 in 522, DPA1 in 600 to 610, and DPB1 in roughly 470. About five DR-DQ haplotypes were treated as single units for association and clustering because of strong linkage in the cohort. Among about 400 genotyped donors of the cohort, an average of around 250,000 unique TCR beta nucleotide sequences was sequenced per donor, of which about 18% were non-productive.

Based on its abundance in the sample, this clone is medium-sized (0.01 to 0.1%). It lacks a known antigen. No quality values exist for individual bases; no much larger clone is one base distant. The germline V gene gives CDR1 as MNHNS and CDR2 as SASEGT. From cysteine to phenylalanine, the CDR3 is 15 amino acids long. The DNA shown is the 45-base CDR3, in frame from base 1. Relative to germline, V is missing 5 bases and J is missing 3 bases, with 7 bases of the junction outside any gene match. Library construction relied on the immunoSEQ multiplex PCR assay. A mixture of 60 forward primers for TCR Vbeta segments and 13 reverse primers for TCR Jbeta segments was used in the multiplex PCR. The CDR3 region of rearranged TCR beta genes was amplified from genomic DNA with a multiplex PCR assay. On the Illumina HiSeq System, the amplified TCR beta libraries were sequenced as 87-base-pair reads. The authors processed their data as follows. A later analysis counted around 72 million unique TCR beta chains across the 550 to 800 repertoires, and 9 million to 14 million of these chains were shared by at least two donors. Raw reads were error-corrected and collapsed into unique sequences with a nearest-neighbor algorithm that merged closely related sequences to remove PCR and sequencing errors. Alignment of CDR3 sequences to IMGT reference sequences was used to assign V, D and J gene segments. For a sequence to be retained, a match of at least six nucleotides was required to both a V gene segment and a J gene segment. Rearrangements were classified as productive when the CDR3 lacked stop codons and remained in frame with V and J, and all other rearrangements were classified as non-productive. CDR3 was defined by IMGT convention, running from the second conserved V-encoded cysteine to the conserved J-encoded phenylalanine. Sequences without an unambiguous match to a single V gene segment were excluded from the earlier analysis of several hundred of the donors. An earlier analysis of several hundred of the donors classified V segments as functional when productive rearrangements were above 56.7% and as segregating when the standard deviation between donors was above 5%. A statistical classification framework was developed to diagnose cytomegalovirus status using the catalog of TCR beta chain sequences. A later analysis assigned V and J genes by comparing TCR nucleotide sequences with IMGT/GENE-DB human TR gene sequences. The TCRdist pipeline was used in a later analysis to assign CDR3 sequences and most-parsimonious VDJ recombination scenarios. A later analysis defined each TCR beta chain by its CDR3 amino acid sequence plus V-gene family, and excluded reads lacking a unique V-gene family. A later analysis removed nearly 600 highly shared, low-generation-probability nucleotide sequences to deal with suspected cross-contamination and a sequencing artifact. In a later analysis, a clonal expansion index was calculated for each public chain from normalized within-repertoire ranks of inferred template counts. A later analysis computed generation probabilities with a VDJ recombination model fitted to out-of-frame rearrangements, and checked the results against IGoR. A later analysis scored TCR-TCR, TCR-HLA and TCR-CMV co-occurrence with hypergeometric tests, applying a repertoire-size bias correction to TCR pairs. A later analysis estimated false discovery rates by permuting HLA or CMV assignments 20 times. A later analysis grouped co-occurring TCRs with DBSCAN, adding TCRdist sequence similarity when clustering within HLA-allele-positive subsets. Co-occurrence clustering excluded repertoires with fewer than 30,000 or more than 120,000 public chains, plus five with anomalous nucleotide sharing. Sourced from immuneACCESS, this table was stored by TCRdb with only in-frame sequences that have V and J called. A share of the clones is absent; for the studies checked, an unresolved V gene accounts for under half, and the remainder has no known explanation. That table gives V, J and clone size, and the DNA gave D and trimming. In all, the sample holds about 160,000 clones, and about 82% of those were seen once. The biggest ten clones account for roughly 0.75% of the sample.

What the work shows at the level of the full study, not this receptor alone: Assigning TCR associations to individual alleles was difficult when HLA alleles, especially DR and DQ, strongly co-occurred. Because counts were too low, 15 to 20 rarely observed V segments, including chromosome 9 orphons, were excluded from the earlier analysis of about 500 of the donors. Correlated functional status among segregating V segments might reflect linkage disequilibrium, but an unknown experimental factor could not be ruled out. In a later genetic analysis, a missense DCLRE1C variant was associated with V-gene and J-gene trimming of TCR beta chains, and the association was replicated in an independent cohort. Roughly uniform sequencing depth across donors was assumed in presence/absence analyses, although this assumption may not hold. At a false discovery rate of 0.05, a later analysis linked roughly 17,000 TCR beta sequences to specific HLA alleles. The 87-base-pair reads could not distinguish some IMGT-functional V segments, including TRBV6-2 and TRBV6-3, so those segments were excluded. Because HLA typing was missing for some donors at each locus, association tests included only the typed subset. Several of the top co-occurrence clusters appeared to be linked to parvovirus B19, influenza, CMV and Epstein-Barr virus, according to a later analysis. Most TCR sequences were seen in very few donors, while some public TCRs were found in many individuals. In a later analysis, HLA-associated TCR beta chains showed more clonal expansion and lower generation probabilities than non-associated chains that were equally common. A later analysis found that most CMV-associated TCR beta chains appeared HLA-restricted, with HLA associations seemingly driven largely by CMV exposure. It was suggested by the authors that the approach could potentially be generalized to other disease states and immunological phenotypes. The study listed approximately 160 TCR beta chains as associated with cytomegalovirus. A cluster of highly shared sequence variants was judged likely to represent a technical artifact of the sequencing pipeline. The classifier was reported to diagnose cytomegalovirus status with high specificity and sensitivity in both the original and validation cohorts. An earlier analysis of several hundred of the donors showed that most TCR beta V segments appeared in productive rearrangements either about 90% or about 30% of the time, which broadly matched IMGT annotations. In a later analysis, TCR association rates were found to vary across HLA loci, with the most associated TCRs seen for DRB1 alleles and the fewest for HLA-C alleles. Immune exposure information for the cohort was limited to CMV serostatus. In this cohort, only TCR beta chains were sequenced, and detectable features were limited by the absence of alpha or paired-chain data. In vitro tests confirmed that a few of the cytomegalovirus-associated TCR beta chains recognize cytomegalovirus antigens. A further reported finding was that TCR beta sequences accurately predicted the HLA-A and HLA-B alleles for most subjects in the first cohort. According to a later genetic analysis, donors in an Asian-associated ancestry cluster had fewer N-insertions in productive TCRs than the approximately 700-donor mean.

The cohort consisted of fewer than 700 healthy bone marrow donors. All cohort members were sampled while nominally healthy, although unrecorded immune exposures were likely present. The donor tested CMV seronegative and was one of the 352 seronegative cohort members. A peripheral blood sample was provided by each donor, and peripheral blood mononuclear cells were used for TCR beta sequencing. The Qiagen DNeasy Blood Extraction Kit was used to extract genomic DNA from the blood cell samples. The TCR originated in a woman aged 18-35 years in good health and CMV-seronegative. The material sequenced was PBMCs. This sequence uses TRBV6-1 and TRBJ2-7; 10 bases in between match TRBD2. The CDR3 in this case is CASSSGTSDIYEQYF. At the DNA level, the sequence is TGTGCCAGCAGTTCTGGGACTAGCGATATCTACGAGCAGTACTTC.